This T cell receptor beta chain was found in a study of tumor and adjacent non-tumor tissue in lung cancer. Across the whole study: Aged about 30 to 76 years, patients included roughly ten men and roughly 5 women with stage I to III disease.

Three rounds of nested PCR, following a modified ARM-PCR protocol, produced the TCRbeta library. TCRdb analysed the multiplex PCR reads with MiXCR anew, one entry per CDR3 protein. The table includes about 200,000 distinct CDR3 sequences, over 55% detected once. This clonotype showed up just once. J was trimmed by 3 bases and V by 5 bases; bases with no gene match: 5. The CDR3 has 15 residues. Germline values: CDR1 DFQATT, CDR2 SNEGSKA (reference sequence). RNA was extracted from bulk tissue without any cell sorting. Donors were chemotherapy-naive, newly diagnosed lung cancer surgical patients in China, August–late 2014.

The chain recombines TRBV20-1 with TRBJ2-3, with 13 bases aligning to TRBD2. The sequencing input was lung tumor tissue. This sequence was found in a man aged 55 to 69 with non-small cell lung cancer. The CDR3 sequence is CSASRTSGSTDTQYF. CDR3 in DNA: TGCAGTGCTTCCCGGACTAGCGGGAGTACAGATACGCAGTATTTT.